One sample yielded the 25 T cell receptor beta chains listed below, sequenced in a study of Ad26.COV2.S vaccination and SARS-CoV-2 variants. Repertoires were generated with immunoSEQ multiplex PCR, while TCRdb's copy carries only in-frame clones and drops some. Of 87,000 or so clones listed, roughly 85% were seen once; the top ten hold roughly 15%. The input for sequencing was peripheral blood, taken after recovery from COVID-19. These receptors came from a human donor who had recovered from COVID-19.

Only a few counts were recorded for this clone. The sample contains more than one DNA sequence encoding this CDR3. V gene TRBV4-1 combines with J gene TRBJ1-5; D is undetermined. V was clipped by 0 bases and J by 9 bases, with 6 bases between them. The CDR3 consists of 12 residues. CDR1 is MGHRA and CDR2 is YSYEKL in the germline V gene. CDR3 in amino acids: CASSQEAGPQHF. The CDR3 nucleotides read TGCGCCAGCAGCCAAGAGGCCGGGCCCCAGCATTTT.

This chain uses TRBV6-5 with TRBJ2-1, with TRBD2 identical over 8 bases. The CDR3 covers 14 residues. Germline lookup yields CDR1 MNHEY and CDR2 SVGAGI. Trimming cost V 10 bases and J 8 bases; bases outside gene matches: 13. The CDR3 loop is CATRGGFRVDEQFF. The DNA for the CDR3 is TGTGCCACCCGGGGGGGATTTAGGGTCGATGAGCAGTTCTTC.

The chain couples TRBV15 to TRBJ1-4; D gene ambiguous. The CDR3 contains 13 residues. Germline CDR1 and CDR2: LNHNV and YYDKDF (reference sequence). V was trimmed by 1 base and J by 7 bases, leaving 7 bases between them. Here the CDR3 reads CATSRGTGEKLFF. The CDR3 nucleotides are TGTGCCACCAGCAGAGGGACGGGTGAAAAACTGTTTTTT.

The chain uses TRBV5-1 and TRBJ2-2, with 7 bases aligning to TRBD1. The CDR3 totals 17 residues. CDR1 SGHRS and CDR2 YFSETQ come from the germline V gene. The trim removed 2 bases at V and 0 bases at J, leaving 7 bases unmatched. CDR3 DNA sequence: TGCGCCAGCAGCTTAGGGACAGAGACCTCGAACACCGGGGAGCTGTTTTTT. Amino acid sequence: CASSLGTETSNTGELFF.

The rearrangement joins TRBV12-3 or TRBV12-4 to TRBJ1-2; D remains unclear. The CDR3 spans 13 residues. V shed 3 bases and J shed 8 bases, with 13 bases lying between them. Here the CDR3 reads CASSFGVSEGYTF. The CDR3 nucleotides are TGTGCCAGCAGTTTCGGGGTGTCGGAGGGCTACACCTTC.

The V gene is TRBV24-1, the J gene TRBJ2-1; D is ambiguous. The germline V gene has CDR1 KGHDR and CDR2 SFDVKD. V was shortened by 3 bases and J by 8 bases, with 19 bases between the two germline ends. This CDR3 comprises 16 residues. The CDR3 sequence is CATSDNRGFDGDEQFF. In DNA, the CDR3 is TGTGCCACCAGTGATAACCGAGGATTTGATGGCGATGAGCAGTTCTTC.

The CDR3 loop is CASSFRRGYAEAFF. In nucleotides, the CDR3 is TGTGCCAGCAGTTTCCGGAGGGGGTACGCTGAAGCTTTCTTT. The genes are TRBV27 and TRBJ1-1, with D perhaps matching TRBD1 (6 bases). The CDR3 extends over 14 amino acids. Germline V CDR1 and CDR2: MNHEY, SMNVEV (reference sequence). The V end lost 3 bases, the J end lost 6 bases, and 14 bases lay between the germline ends.

This clone was picked up a small number of times. The J gene is TRBJ2-1, the V gene TRBV11-3, with no clear D. V was pared by 1 base and J by 4 bases, with 8 bases between. This CDR3 is built from 14 residues. The germline gives CDR1 SGHNT, CDR2 YENEEA. DNA for the CDR3: TGTGCCAGCAGCTTAGTTAACAGTTACAATGAGCAGTTCTTC. This translates into CASSLVNSYNEQFF.

The chain employs TRBV12-5 and TRBJ2-1; TRBD1 agrees at 8 bases. Germline loops: CDR1 LGHNT, CDR2 FRNRAP. With 3 bases clipped from V and 2 bases from J, the junction kept 0 bases outside the gene matches. The CDR3 totals 14 residues. CDR3 residues: CASGLQGAYNEQFF. CDR3 coding DNA: TGTGCTAGTGGTTTACAGGGGGCCTACAATGAGCAGTTCTTC.

The chain carries TRBV24-1 and TRBJ2-1; 10 bases are shared with TRBD2. The CDR3 length is 16 residues. With 0 bases clipped from V and 7 bases from J, the junction kept 5 bases outside the gene matches. Germline assignment: CDR1 KGHDR and CDR2 SFDVKD. As DNA, the CDR3 is TGTGCCACCAGTGATTTGTCCCTAGCGGGAGCAAATGAGCAGTTCTTC. This codes for CATSDLSLAGANEQFF.

This clone came up a few times. At the DNA level, this CDR3 is encoded by other sequences in the same sample as well. The rearrangement joins TRBV14 to TRBJ1-1; 8 positions match TRBD1. The V gene end was trimmed by 4 bases and the J gene end by 1 base; junction bases not matched to a gene: 5. The V gene's germline CDR1 is SGHDN and CDR2 FVKESK. The CDR3 spans 15 residues. CDR3 region: CASSLRTGRNTEAFF. CDR3 in DNA: TGTGCCAGCAGCCTAAGGACAGGGAGGAACACTGAAGCTTTCTTT.

This clone was detected only once. The V and J genes are TRBV7-2 and TRBJ2-7, with D tentatively TRBD1 (6 bases). Trimming stripped 5 bases from V and 0 bases from J, with 11 bases between. The CDR3 runs 14 residues. Germline V gene data show CDR1 as SGHTA and CDR2 as FQGNSA. The CDR3 DNA is TGTGCCAGCAGCCCGGACAGACCCTCCTACGAGCAGTACTTC. It codes for CASSPDRPSYEQYF.

The chain has TRBV11-3 and TRBJ2-7; D is unclear. CDR3 length: 12 residues. The V gene lost 1 base and the J gene lost 3 bases, with 4 bases spanning the gap. Germline CDR1 and CDR2: SGHNT and YENEEA. The CDR3 region has the DNA TGTGCCAGCAGCTTAGTTTACTACGAGCAGTACTTC. Amino acid sequence: CASSLVYYEQYF.

This clone occurred once. This chain links TRBV27 with TRBJ2-1; tentative D call: TRBD2 (6 bases). The V gene's germline CDR1 is MNHEY and CDR2 SMNVEV (reference sequence). CDR3 size: 15 residues. The V end was cut by 3 bases, the J end by 2 bases, with 11 bases between. In DNA form, the CDR3 reads TGTGCCAGCAGTTTCGGGAGTATCGCCTACAATGAGCAGTTCTTC. Amino acids: CASSFGSIAYNEQFF.

The chain joins TRBV28 to TRBJ1-1; TRBD1 matches at 8 bases. Germline trimming cut 2 bases from V and 5 bases from J; bases unmatched to any gene: 1. CDR3 size: 13 residues. The V gene's germline CDR1 is MDHEN and CDR2 SYDVKM. The CDR3 DNA reads as TGTGCCAGCAGTTTACGACAGGGGACTGAAGCTTTCTTT. It yields the protein CASSLRQGTEAFF.

This chain connects TRBV28 to TRBJ1-2; D is undetermined. The CDR3 runs to 14 residues. Germline loops: CDR1 MDHEN, CDR2 SYDVKM. V gave up 5 bases and J gave up 0 bases, with 10 bases separating them. CDR3 residues: CASSPRRPNYGYTF. The DNA for the CDR3 is TGTGCCAGCAGTCCCCGCAGACCTAACTATGGCTACACCTTC.

The rearrangement uses TRBV7-2 and TRBJ1-5; D possibly corresponds to TRBD1 (6 bases). Germline V CDR1 and CDR2: SGHTA, FQGNSA. CDR3 length equals 15 residues. Between the trimmed V and J ends, which lost 4 bases and 5 bases, there was a span of 15 bases. The CDR3 DNA is TGTGCCAGCAGCTGGGGGGGCGGGAGAGATCAGCCCCAGCATTTT. Translated, it gives CASSWGGGRDQPQHF.

The chain uses TRBV18 and TRBJ2-7; possibly TRBD2 for D (6 bases). The CDR3 loop spans 14 amino acids. The germline V gene has CDR1 KGHSH and CDR2 LQKENI. V was cut by 6 bases and J by 2 bases, with 14 bases left in between. The CDR3: CASSRDSEPYEQYF. In DNA form, the CDR3 reads TGTGCCAGCTCGCGGGATTCGGAACCCTACGAGCAGTACTTC.

The J gene is TRBJ2-4, the V gene TRBV10-1; D is possibly TRBD2 (6 bases). Trimming left V 3 bases short and J 8 bases short, with 17 bases between. The V gene's germline CDR1 is WNHNN and CDR2 SYGVQD (reference sequence). This CDR3 comprises 15 residues. Here the CDR3 reads CASSDGGSSGHIQYF. The CDR3 region has the DNA TGCGCCAGCAGTGATGGGGGGAGTTCGGGCCACATTCAGTACTTC.

The chain uses TRBV10-3 and TRBJ2-7, with D unclear. The CDR3 has 12 residues. V was clipped by 10 bases and J by 2 bases, with 12 bases between them. Germline V gene data show CDR1 as ENHRY and CDR2 as SYGVKD. CDR3 bases: TGTGCCAGTAACAACGGAGCCTACGAGCAGTACTTC. As protein: CASNNGAYEQYF.

The J gene is TRBJ2-7, the V gene TRBV7-2; 9 nucleotides match TRBD2. V was clipped by 2 bases and J by 5 bases; unmatched bases: 4. CDR1 and CDR2 (germline): SGHTA, FQGNSA. CDR3 length: 14 amino acids. CDR3 loop: CASSLFAGGNEQYF. The CDR3 DNA follows: TGTGCCAGCAGCTTATTTGCGGGGGGGAACGAGCAGTACTTC.

The V gene is TRBV13, the J gene TRBJ2-1; D gene unclear. V lost 1 base and J 7 bases, leaving 11 bases between the germline ends. The CDR3 totals 14 residues. Germline loops: CDR1 PRHDT, CDR2 FYEKMQ (reference sequence). CDR3 in DNA: TGTGCCAGCAGCTTAGTAGCTAGAGGAAATGAGCAGTTCTTC. Its protein is CASSLVARGNEQFF.

V gene TRBV2 combines with J gene TRBJ2-3, with 14 bases fitting TRBD2. The CDR3 totals 11 residues. V trimming: 7 bases; J trimming: 14 bases; junction bases outside the gene matches: 2. Germline CDR1 and CDR2: SNHLY and FYNNEI. This CDR3 reads CASKGTSGGYF. The DNA for the CDR3 is TGTGCCAGCAAAGGGACTAGCGGGGGGTATTTT.

The chain employs TRBV6-2 or TRBV6-3 and TRBJ2-6; no clear D. V was clipped by 3 bases and J by 1 base, with 7 bases between them. The CDR3 consists of 15 residues. The V gene's germline CDR1 is MNHEY and CDR2 SVGEGT. The CDR3 region is CASSYQGSGANVLTF. The CDR3 coding sequence is TGTGCCAGCAGTTATCAAGGTTCTGGGGCCAACGTCCTGACTTTC.

This chain uses TRBV4-1 with TRBJ2-2; possible D gene TRBD2, 6 bases. V was clipped by 0 bases and J by 6 bases, with 14 bases between them. Per the germline V gene, CDR1 is MGHRA and CDR2 is YSYEKL. This CDR3 has 16 amino acids. CDR3 bases: TGCGCCAGCAGCCAAGATGTGGCGGGAAGGGCCGGGGAGCTGTTTTTT. This translates into CASSQDVAGRAGELFF.